These 14 T cell receptor beta chains share one sample of origin, sequenced in a study of blood T cell repertoires in COVID-19. Assay: immunoSEQ multiplex PCR; the TCRdb copy retains only in-frame clones and omits some. The sample lists around 320,000 clones, roughly 89% seen once, with over 8.5% in the top ten. The sequencing input was peripheral blood. These receptors came from a woman in her 30s with COVID-19, enrolled during active disease.

The genes are TRBV2 and TRBJ2-1; D is unresolved. CDR3 size: 12 residues. The germline V and J ends were trimmed by 4 bases and 11 bases, with 12 bases remaining between them. CDR1 is SNHLY and CDR2 is FYNNEI in the germline V gene. The chain's CDR3 is CASSGSNVKQFF. CDR3 bases: TGTGCCAGCAGTGGAAGCAACGTGAAGCAGTTCTTC.

V gene TRBV7-9 combines with J gene TRBJ1-4; TRBD1 aligns across 7 bases. This CDR3 has 16 amino acids. Germline trimming cut 1 base from V and 6 bases from J; bases unmatched to any gene: 8. Germline V gene data show CDR1 as SEHNR and CDR2 as FQNEAQ (reference sequence). The CDR3 DNA reads TGTGCCAGCAGCTTAGTAGGGGGGACAGCGTATGAAAAACTGTTTTTT. This gives the protein CASSLVGGTAYEKLFF.

J is TRBJ1-1 and V is TRBV5-1, with a weak D call TRBD1 (5 bases). V was shortened by 1 base and J by 0 bases, with 19 bases between the two germline ends. In germline, CDR1 is SGHRS, CDR2 YFSETQ. The CDR3 is 18 amino acids. CDR3 bases: TGCGCCAGCAGCTTGCAGGGAATGAAACTTAGGATGAACACTGAAGCTTTCTTT. It encodes CASSLQGMKLRMNTEAFF.

This clone was recorded a few times. The chain carries TRBV6-1 and TRBJ2-7, with D possibly matching TRBD1 (6 bases). V gave up 3 bases and J gave up 0 bases, with 15 bases separating them. The CDR3 loop spans 16 amino acids. Germline assignment: CDR1 MNHNS and CDR2 SASEGT. Here the CDR3 reads CASSDHRATSSYEQYF. The CDR3 nucleotides are TGTGCCAGCAGTGACCACAGGGCTACTAGCTCCTACGAGCAGTACTTC.

The CDR3: CASSLVGGLIGETQYF. As DNA, the CDR3 is TGTGCCAGCAGCTTGGTTGGCGGCCTCATCGGAGAAACGCAGTATTTT. This chain connects TRBV5-6 to TRBJ2-3; D unresolved. This CDR3 is 16 amino acids long. Germline values: CDR1 SGHDT, CDR2 YYEEEE. V gave up 0 bases and J gave up 9 bases, with 20 bases separating them. Filled out from reference TRBV5-6 and TRBJ2-3, the complete variable domain reads DAGVTQSPTHLIKTRGQQVTLRCSPKSGHDTVSWYQQALGQGPQFIFQYYEEEERQRGNFPDRFSGHQFPNYSSELNVNALLLGDSALYLCASSLVGGLIGETQYFGPGTRLTVL.

V usage is TRBV27 and J usage is TRBJ2-2; maybe TRBD2 (5 bases). V dropped 1 base and J dropped 4 bases, with 13 bases sitting between them. The germline V gene has CDR1 MNHEY and CDR2 SMNVEV (reference sequence). CDR3 length: 16 amino acids. The CDR3, as DNA: TGTGCCAGCAGTTTATTGGGCCGCGAGGGCACCGGGGAGCTGTTTTTT. It translates to CASSLLGREGTGELFF.

The CDR3: CASSPTGWSENYGYTF. The CDR3 coding sequence is TGCGCCAGCAGCCCCACGGGGTGGAGCGAAAACTATGGCTACACCTTC. The rearrangement uses TRBV4-1 and TRBJ1-2, with unresolved D. Trimming took 4 bases from V and 2 from J, leaving 17 bases between them. Germline lookup yields CDR1 MGHRA and CDR2 YSYEKL. CDR3 length equals 16 residues.

This clone showed up just once. The J gene is TRBJ2-5, the V gene TRBV10-2; 7 bases are shared with TRBD2. Trimming at V came to 7 bases and at J to 1 base, leaving 9 bases not matched to a gene. Germline V gives CDR1 WSHSY, CDR2 SAAADI. The CDR3 has 15 residues. The CDR3 DNA follows: TGCGCCAGCAATAGAGGGACTACCAGCCAAGAGACCCAGTACTTC. Translating it yields CASNRGTTSQETQYF.

The chain employs TRBV3-1 (or the pseudogene TRBV3-2) and TRBJ1-5, with TRBD1 as a possible D gene (5 bases). Per germline, CDR1 LGHDT and CDR2 YNNKEL (reference sequence). Trimming removed 0 bases from V and 3 bases from J, with 12 bases in between. The length of the CDR3 is 16 residues. The chain's CDR3 is CASSQDRGRVNQPQHF. The CDR3 nucleotides read TGTGCCAGCAGCCAAGATCGCGGCAGGGTCAATCAGCCCCAGCATTTT.

The CDR3: CASSLDTGNTEAFF. The CDR3 DNA reads TGCGCCAGCAGCTTGGACACGGGGAACACTGAAGCTTTCTTT. The chain uses TRBV5-1 and TRBJ1-1; no definite D call. V lost 0 bases to trimming and J lost 1 base, with 7 bases between them. The CDR3 loop spans 14 amino acids. Germline CDR1 and CDR2: SGHRS and YFSETQ.

V is TRBV3-1 (or the pseudogene TRBV3-2) and J is TRBJ2-7; TRBD1 matches 8 bases. The CDR3 consists of 17 residues. Germline V CDR1 and CDR2: LGHDT, YNNKEL (reference sequence). With 4 bases clipped from V and 7 bases from J, the junction kept 18 bases outside the gene matches. The CDR3 sequence is CASSRSISRTGIREQYF. The CDR3 DNA is TGTGCCAGCAGCCGTTCAATTAGTCGGACAGGGATCCGTGAGCAGTACTTC.

The CDR3 loop is CASRTGTGGNSPLHF. Written as DNA, the CDR3 is TGTGCCAGCCGGACCGGGACAGGGGGCAATTCACCCCTCCACTTT. The chain recombines TRBV27 with TRBJ1-6; 12 bases agree with TRBD1. This CDR3 region has 15 residues. V shed 8 bases and J 7 bases; nucleotides not matched to a gene: 6. Germline assignment: CDR1 MNHEY and CDR2 SMNVEV (reference sequence).

The CDR3 region is CASSPGPGVGKNIQYF. DNA of the CDR3: TGTGCCAGCAGCCCTGGGCCAGGGGTGGGCAAAAACATTCAGTACTTC. J is TRBJ2-4 and V is TRBV28, with a tentative D call TRBD1 (6 bases). Germline-derived CDR1 and CDR2 are MDHEN and SYDVKM. The V gene lost 6 bases and the J gene lost 3 bases, with 18 bases spanning the gap. This CDR3 comprises 16 residues.

This chain links TRBV27 with TRBJ1-1; D is unresolved. Trimming took off 4 bases at V and 5 bases at J, with 14 bases between the two ends. Germline CDR1 is MNHEY and CDR2 is SMNVEV (reference sequence). The CDR3 has 14 amino acids. CDR3: CASSSFGKPTEAFF. DNA for the CDR3: TGTGCCAGCAGTTCATTTGGTAAGCCAACTGAAGCTTTCTTT.